This entry lists 26 T cell receptor beta chains sequenced from one sample in a study of T-cell memory formation after mild COVID-19. A single record per CDR3 protein comes from TCRdb applying MiXCR to the 5' RACE reads. The sample contains 170,000 or so distinct CDR3 sequences, 20% to 25% of which appear only once. Sequenced: PBMCs or a T cell subset sorted from them (not recorded which). The receptors shown here come from an adult woman who had mild COVID-19 (a few samples of this study predate the infection). Cell type and time point are not known.

The chain employs TRBV7-6 and TRBJ2-7; possible D gene TRBD1, 6 bases. The V gene's germline CDR1 is SGHVS and CDR2 FNYEAQ. The CDR3 contains 14 residues. V dropped 0 bases and J dropped 6 bases, with 12 bases sitting between them. In DNA form, the CDR3 reads TGTGCCAGCAGCTTAGCGGGACAAACCCCCGAGCAGTACTTC. Residues: CASSLAGQTPEQYF.

This clonotype was found a few times. The junction does not match germline at one end; this may be a read error. The chain links TRBV7-7 to TRBJ2-3; tentatively, D is TRBD2 (5 bases). The CDR3 has 15 residues. Germline CDR1 is SSHAT and CDR2 is FNYEAQ (reference sequence). The DNA of the CDR3 is TGTGCTAGCAGCTTAGATGGTCTAGCCACAGATACGCAGTATTTT. This codes for CASSLDGLATDTQYF. Supplemented by reference TRBV7-7 and TRBJ2-3, the full variable domain reads GAGVSQSPRYKVTKRGQDVTLRCDPISSHATLYWYQQALGQGPEFLTYFNYEAQPDKSGLPSDRFSAERPEGSISTLTIQRTEQRDSAMYRCASSLDGLATDTQYFGPGTRLTVL.

V usage is TRBV7-3 and J usage is TRBJ2-7; D might be TRBD1 (5 bases). V lost 1 base and J 1 base, leaving 8 bases between the germline ends. CDR3 length: 14 amino acids. Germline V CDR1 and CDR2: SGHTA, FQGTGA. DNA for the CDR3: TGTGCCAGCAGCTTAAGCCAGGGTTCCTACGAGCAGTACTTC. Translated: CASSLSQGSYEQYF. Together with reference TRBV7-3 and TRBJ2-7, the CDR3 gives the full variable domain: GAGVSQTPSNKVTEKGKYVELRCDPISGHTALYWYRQSLGQGPEFLIYFQGTGAADDSGLPNDRFFAVRPEGSVSTLKIQRTERGDSAVYLCASSLSQGSYEQYFGPGTRLTVT.

The chain couples TRBV9 to TRBJ2-1; 9 bases map to TRBD2. J was trimmed by 6 bases and V by 4 bases; bases with no gene match: 8. CDR1 SGDLS and CDR2 YYNGEE come from the germline V gene. This CDR3 is 15 amino acids long. For the CDR3, the DNA is TGTGCCAGCAGCTCACCGGGACTAGCTACCAATGAGCAGTTCTTC. Amino acids: CASSSPGLATNEQFF.

The genes are TRBV4-1 and TRBJ2-7; 9 bases are a match to TRBD1. The CDR3 is made up of 13 amino acids. Per germline, CDR1 MGHRA and CDR2 YSYEKL. J was trimmed by 11 bases and V by 4 bases; bases with no gene match: 9. The chain's CDR3 is CASSLDRGMPEYF. DNA of the CDR3: TGCGCCAGCAGCCTGGACAGGGGAATGCCGGAGTACTTC.

CDR3 bases: TGTGCCAGCAGCATTGATTTGGACACTGAAGCTTTCTTT. Translation gives CASSIDLDTEAFF. The chain recombines TRBV7-2 with TRBJ1-1, with unresolved D. Germline-derived CDR1 and CDR2 are SGHTA and FQGNSA. Trimming cost V 5 bases and J 3 bases, with 10 bases left between them. The length of the CDR3 is 13 residues.

V is TRBV6-2 or TRBV6-3 and J is TRBJ1-5; TRBD1 matches 8 bases. The V gene end was trimmed by 6 bases and the J gene end by 1 base; junction bases not matched to a gene: 5. The germline gives CDR1 MNHEY, CDR2 SVGEGT. The CDR3 length is 15 residues. The CDR3 DNA sequence: TGTGCCAGCAGATATGGACAGGGAAGCAATCAGCCCCAGCATTTT. Translation: CASRYGQGSNQPQHF.

The chain employs TRBV5-1 and TRBJ2-7, with D possibly being TRBD1 (6 bases). The ends were cut back, 0 bases at V and 0 bases at J, with 10 bases in the middle. From germline, CDR1 is SGHRS and CDR2 YFSETQ. The CDR3 is 15 amino acids. The DNA of the CDR3 is TGCGCCAGCAGCTTGGTGCCAGGGGTCTCCTACGAGCAGTACTTC. Translating gives CASSLVPGVSYEQYF.

This chain links TRBV5-1 with TRBJ1-1; D is perhaps TRBD1 (5 bases). Trimming took 2 bases from V and 3 from J, leaving 11 bases between them. Per the germline V gene, CDR1 is SGHRS and CDR2 is YFSETQ. CDR3 size: 14 residues. The DNA of the CDR3 is TGCGCCAGCAGCTTACAGGAAGGGGACACTGAAGCTTTCTTT. Translated, it gives CASSLQEGDTEAFF. The whole variable domain, filled in from reference TRBV5-1 and TRBJ1-1, reads KAGVTQTPRYLIKTRGQQVTLSCSPISGHRSVSWYQQTPGQGLQFLFEYFSETQRNKGNFPGRFSGRQFSNSRSEMNVSTLELGDSALYLCASSLQEGDTEAFFGQGTRLTVV.

The genes are TRBV4-2 and TRBJ2-2; 12 bases fit TRBD2. This CDR3 has 17 amino acids. CDR1 and CDR2 (germline): LGHNA, YNFKEQ. V gave up 2 bases and J gave up 3 bases; unmatched junction bases: 4. The CDR3 coding sequence is TGTGCCAGCAGCCAAACAAGGACTAGCGGGGACACCGGGGAGCTGTTTTTT. Translated, it gives CASSQTRTSGDTGELFF.

This clonotype was seen a few times. The chain recombines TRBV9 with TRBJ2-1; D uncertain. The CDR3 sequence is 16 residues long. The V gene's germline CDR1 is SGDLS and CDR2 YYNGEE. V was clipped by 0 bases and J by 6 bases, with 16 bases between them. CDR3 loop: CASSVESGLFTNEQFF. The CDR3 coding sequence is TGTGCCAGCAGCGTAGAGTCAGGATTATTTACCAATGAGCAGTTCTTC.

The chain combines TRBV4-3 with TRBJ1-2, with D unresolved. Germline V gene lookup returns CDR1 LGHNA and CDR2 YSLEER. V lost 1 base to trimming and J lost 6 bases, with 9 bases between them. The CDR3 extends over 13 amino acids. Here the CDR3 DNA reads TGCGCCAGCAGCCAAGCAAGGTCCAATGGCTACACCTTC. Translating gives CASSQARSNGYTF.

This clonotype was picked up a small number of times. The rearrangement uses TRBV19 and TRBJ2-3; the D gene is possibly TRBD2 (7 bases). V gave up 5 bases and J gave up 4 bases, with 13 bases separating them. The CDR3 totals 14 residues. Looked up from germline, CDR1 is LNHDA and CDR2 is SQIVND (reference sequence). The CDR3 sequence is CASSQIGGADTQYF. The CDR3 nucleotides read TGTGCCAGTAGTCAGATAGGGGGGGCAGATACGCAGTATTTT.

The chain uses TRBV9 and TRBJ2-3, with D possibly matching TRBD1 (6 bases). Looked up from germline, CDR1 is SGDLS and CDR2 is YYNGEE. This CDR3 is 13 amino acids long. Trimming took 5 bases from V and 6 from J, leaving 13 bases between them. For the CDR3, the DNA is TGTGCCAGCAGTCCAGGGGCACAGGATACGCAGTATTTT. Protein sequence: CASSPGAQDTQYF.

V is TRBV12-3 or TRBV12-4 and J is TRBJ2-6; D remains unclear. The CDR3 consists of 14 residues. The V and J ends lost 5 bases and 2 bases respectively, with 7 bases between them. CDR3: CASSPGTGANVLTF. For the CDR3, the DNA is TGTGCCAGCAGTCCAGGCACTGGGGCCAACGTCCTGACTTTC.

This chain uses TRBV5-5 with TRBJ1-1; D is ambiguous. In germline, CDR1 is SGHKS, CDR2 YYEKEE (reference sequence). Trimming took off 4 bases at V and 0 bases at J, with 13 bases between the two ends. CDR3 length: 15 residues. Written as DNA, the CDR3 is TGTGCCAGCAGCACCGAATGGGCGGTGAACACTGAAGCTTTCTTT. It is translated as CASSTEWAVNTEAFF. Full variable domain (outside the CDR3, taken from reference TRBV5-5 and TRBJ1-1): DAGVTQSPTHLIKTRGQQVTLRCSPISGHKSVSWYQQVLGQGPQFIFQYYEKEERGRGNFPDRFSARQFPNYSSELNVNALLLGDSALYLCASSTEWAVNTEAFFGQGTRLTVV.

The rearrangement joins TRBV5-6 to TRBJ2-7, with D possibly being TRBD2 (5 bases). Trimming stripped 0 bases from V and 3 bases from J, with 13 bases between. The CDR3 is made up of 15 amino acids. Germline V gene lookup returns CDR1 SGHDT and CDR2 YYEEEE. The CDR3 sequence: CASSLAQRRRYEQYF. CDR3 nucleotide sequence: TGTGCCAGCAGCTTGGCCCAGCGGAGACGCTACGAGCAGTACTTC.

V and J are TRBV20-1 and TRBJ2-7; D uncertain. Trimming removed 3 bases at V and 0 bases at J, with 12 bases between. The germline gives CDR1 DFQATT, CDR2 SNEGSKA (reference sequence). The CDR3 has 14 residues. CDR3 sequence (DNA): TGCAGTGCTAGCCAACGCTGGGACTCCTACGAGCAGTACTTC. It specifies CSASQRWDSYEQYF.

The chain has TRBV2 and TRBJ1-5; D remains ambiguous. The germline CDR1 and CDR2 sequences are SNHLY and FYNNEI. Trimming took 8 bases from V and 1 from J, leaving 3 bases between them. The CDR3 extends over 11 amino acids. This CDR3 is CASGSNQPQHF. The CDR3 bases are TGTGCCAGCGGAAGCAATCAGCCCCAGCATTTT.

The rearrangement uses TRBV28 and TRBJ2-7; a weak D match, TRBD1 (5 bases). This CDR3 is 14 amino acids long. The germline V gene encodes CDR1 MDHEN and CDR2 SYDVKM. Trimming took 6 bases from V and 0 from J, leaving 12 bases between them. CDR3 in DNA: TGTGCCAGCAGCGCTACAGGAACCTCCTACGAGCAGTACTTC. Its protein is CASSATGTSYEQYF.

This clonotype has a handful of counts. The chain uses TRBV6-5 and TRBJ2-1, with 10 bases lining up with TRBD1. This CDR3 has 16 residues. Trimming took 2 bases from V and 0 from J; bases not matched to a gene: 1. The germline V gene has CDR1 MNHEY and CDR2 SVGAGI. The CDR3, as DNA: TGTGCCAGCAGTTACGGGACAGGGGTCTCCTACAATGAGCAGTTCTTC. Residues: CASSYGTGVSYNEQFF.

This chain joins TRBV6-6 and TRBJ1-2; D is unresolved. The V and J ends lost 0 bases and 8 bases respectively, with 13 bases between them. The germline V gene has CDR1 MNHNY and CDR2 SVGAGI (reference sequence). CDR3 length equals 14 residues. The DNA of the CDR3 is TGTGCCAGCAGTTACTCGATTCCAGGTACCGGCTACACCTTC. The encoded protein is CASSYSIPGTGYTF.

The chain has TRBV19 and TRBJ1-5; TRBD1 might be the D (5 bases). The CDR3 consists of 14 residues. V dropped 3 bases and J dropped 6 bases, with 12 bases sitting between them. Germline lookup yields CDR1 LNHDA and CDR2 SQIVND (reference sequence). The CDR3 is CASSIGPDTQPQHF. The CDR3 DNA reads as TGTGCCAGTAGTATCGGACCGGACACTCAGCCCCAGCATTTT.

This clonotype was seen only a few times. One junction end does not reproduce the germline sequence, and a read error may be involved. The V gene is TRBV2, the J gene TRBJ2-7, with 9 positions matching TRBD1. Germline-derived CDR1 and CDR2 are SNHLY and FYNNEI. There are 15 residues in the CDR3. The CDR3 loop is CASREGTGTTYEQYF. The CDR3 nucleotides are TGTGCCAGCAGAGAAGGGACAGGGACAACCTACGAGCAGTACTTC.

The chain has TRBV27 and TRBJ2-1, with 7 bases aligning to TRBD1. The CDR3 has 15 amino acids. After removal of 5 bases from V and 3 bases from J, the junction contained 7 bases not matched to a gene. From germline, CDR1 is MNHEY and CDR2 SMNVEV (reference sequence). As DNA, the CDR3 is TGTGCCAGCAGTCAACGGGCAGGGGGCTACAATGAGCAGTTCTTC. Translation: CASSQRAGGYNEQFF.

There are a few counts of this clonotype. This chain joins TRBV2 and TRBJ2-3; 9 bases fit TRBD1. J was trimmed by 0 bases and V by 6 bases; bases with no gene match: 10. Germline values: CDR1 SNHLY, CDR2 FYNNEI. The length of the CDR3 is 17 residues. The CDR3 is CASSLQTGTGSTDTQYF. Here the CDR3 DNA reads TGTGCCAGCAGCCTACAAACCGGGACAGGGAGCACAGATACGCAGTATTTT.